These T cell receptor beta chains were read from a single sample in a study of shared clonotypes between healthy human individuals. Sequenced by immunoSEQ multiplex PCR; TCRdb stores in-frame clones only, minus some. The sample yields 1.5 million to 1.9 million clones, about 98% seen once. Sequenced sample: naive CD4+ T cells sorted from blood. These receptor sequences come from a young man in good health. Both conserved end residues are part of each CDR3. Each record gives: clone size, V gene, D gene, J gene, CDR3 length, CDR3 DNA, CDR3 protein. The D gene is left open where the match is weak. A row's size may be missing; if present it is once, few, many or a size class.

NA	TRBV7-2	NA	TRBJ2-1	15	TGTGCCAGCAGCCCATGGGCTAGCTCCTACAATGAGCAGTTCTTC	CASSPWASSYNEQFF
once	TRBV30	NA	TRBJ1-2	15	TGTGCCTGGACTCCCGGGCCAGGGAATCGTCGGGGCTACACCTTC	CAWTPGPGNRRGYTF
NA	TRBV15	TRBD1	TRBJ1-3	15	TGTGCCACCAGCAGAGACCCAGGGGGAGGAAACACCATATATTTT	CATSRDPGGGNTIYF
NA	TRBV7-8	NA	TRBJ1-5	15	TGTGCCAGCAGCTTATTAGGGGGGCTGGATCAGCCCCAGCATTTT	CASSLLGGLDQPQHF
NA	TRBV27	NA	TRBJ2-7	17	TGTGCCAGCAGACCAACCCGACAGACAATAGCCTCCTACGAGCAGTACTTC	CASRPTRQTIASYEQYF
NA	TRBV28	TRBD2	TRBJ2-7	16	TGTGCCAGCAGTTGGGCTTTCGGGGGGAGGTCCTACGAGCAGTACTTC	CASSWAFGGRSYEQYF
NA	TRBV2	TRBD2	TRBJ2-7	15	TGTGCCAGCAGCCAAGCTAGCGGGAGCCCCTACGAGCAGTACTTC	CASSQASGSPYEQYF
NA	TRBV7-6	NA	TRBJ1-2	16	TGTGCCAGCAGCTTAGCAGGGGACAAGGTTAACTATGGCTACACCTTC	CASSLAGDKVNYGYTF
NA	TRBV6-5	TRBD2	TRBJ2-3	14	TGTGCCAGCAGTTACGACTCTAGCGGGTATACGCAGTATTTT	CASSYDSSGYTQYF
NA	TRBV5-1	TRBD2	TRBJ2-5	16	TGCGCCAGCAGCTTGGGACCGGGACTAGGTACAGCGACCCAGTACTTC	CASSLGPGLGTATQYF
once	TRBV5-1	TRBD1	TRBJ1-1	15	TGCGCCAGCAGCATATCGACAGGGGGCGGAGATGAAGCTTTCTTT	CASSISTGGGDEAFF
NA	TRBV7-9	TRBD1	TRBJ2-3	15	TGTGCCAGCAGCATTGACAGGGCGGGTGTAGATACGCAGTATTTT	CASSIDRAGVDTQYF
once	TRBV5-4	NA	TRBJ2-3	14	TGTGCCAGCAGCGTGTACACTAGCACAGATACGCAGTATTTT	CASSVYTSTDTQYF
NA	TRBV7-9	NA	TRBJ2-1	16	TGTGCCAGCAGCCCCTTGAAAGGGAGGTGGCAGAATGAGCAGTTCTTC	CASSPLKGRWQNEQFF
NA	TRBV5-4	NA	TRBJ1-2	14	TGTGCCAGCTTCGGGGGGGCGGTGAGCTATGGCTACACCTTC	CASFGGAVSYGYTF
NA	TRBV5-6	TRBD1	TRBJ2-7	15	TGTGCCAGCGAGTCGCCGACAGGGGCCAGATACGAGCAGTACTTC	CASESPTGARYEQYF
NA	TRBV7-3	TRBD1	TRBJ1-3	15	TGTGCCAGCAGCTTGGGACAGCCCTCTGGAAACACCATATATTTT	CASSLGQPSGNTIYF
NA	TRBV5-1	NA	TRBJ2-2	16	TGCGCCAGCAGCTTGGTTAGCCTCCCCAACACCGGGGAGCTGTTTTTT	CASSLVSLPNTGELFF
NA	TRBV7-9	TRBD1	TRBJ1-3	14	TGTGCCAGCAGCTTTCCGGACAGGGCAAACACCATATATTTT	CASSFPDRANTIYF
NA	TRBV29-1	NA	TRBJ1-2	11	TGCAGCGATTCGACAGGACCTGGCTACACCTTC	CSDSTGPGYTF